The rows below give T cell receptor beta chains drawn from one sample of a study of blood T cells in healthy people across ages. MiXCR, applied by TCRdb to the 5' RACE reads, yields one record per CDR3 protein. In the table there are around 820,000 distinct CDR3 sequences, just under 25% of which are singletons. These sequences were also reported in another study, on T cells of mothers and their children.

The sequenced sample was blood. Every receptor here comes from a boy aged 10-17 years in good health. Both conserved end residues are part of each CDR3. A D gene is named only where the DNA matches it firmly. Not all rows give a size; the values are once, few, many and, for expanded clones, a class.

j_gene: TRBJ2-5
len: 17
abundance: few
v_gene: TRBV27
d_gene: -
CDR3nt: TGTGCCAGCAGTTTATTCGCCGGACGGGGGCTCCAAGAGACCCAGTACTTC
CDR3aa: CASSLFAGRGLQETQYF

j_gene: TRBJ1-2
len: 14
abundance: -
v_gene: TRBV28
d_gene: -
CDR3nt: TGTGCCAGCAGTCTAGCGGGACTGATGTATGGCTACACCTTC
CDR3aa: CASSLAGLMYGYTF

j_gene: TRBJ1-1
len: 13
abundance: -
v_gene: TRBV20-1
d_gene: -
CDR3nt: TGCAGTGCTCCGGTGGGGGGGAACACTGAAGCTTTCTTT
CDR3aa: CSAPVGGNTEAFF

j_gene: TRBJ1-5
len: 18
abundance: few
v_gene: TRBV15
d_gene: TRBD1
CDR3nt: TGTGCCACCAGCAGAGATCTGTCGGGACAGGGGAGCAATCAGCCCCAGCATTTT
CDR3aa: CATSRDLSGQGSNQPQHF

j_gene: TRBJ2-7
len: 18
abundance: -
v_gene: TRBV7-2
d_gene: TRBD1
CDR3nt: TGTGCCAGCAGCTTAGTGAGCTTATTTGGGACAGGGGGCGACGAGCAGTACTTC
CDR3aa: CASSLVSLFGTGGDEQYF

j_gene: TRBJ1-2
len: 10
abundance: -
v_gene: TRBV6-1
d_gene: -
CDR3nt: TGTGCCAGCGGCTTAGTTGGAGACACCTTC
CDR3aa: CASGLVGDTF

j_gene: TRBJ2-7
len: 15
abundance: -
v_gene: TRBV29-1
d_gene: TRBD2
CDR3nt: TGCAGCGTTGAGGGACTAGCGGGGGAAAGCTACGAGCAGTACTTC
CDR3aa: CSVEGLAGESYEQYF

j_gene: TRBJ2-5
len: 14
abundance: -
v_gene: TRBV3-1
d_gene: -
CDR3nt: TGTGCCAGCAGCCAAGGGAGCCGTGAAGAGACCCAGTACTTC
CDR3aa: CASSQGSREETQYF

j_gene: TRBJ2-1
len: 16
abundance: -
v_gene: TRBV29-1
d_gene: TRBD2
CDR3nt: TGCAGCGTTGCAAAATCCGGGACTACTTCCTACAATGAGCAGTTCTTC
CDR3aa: CSVAKSGTTSYNEQFF

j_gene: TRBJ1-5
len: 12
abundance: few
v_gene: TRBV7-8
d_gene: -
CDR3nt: TGTGCCAGCGGTGGGGCGAATCAGCCCCAGCATTTT
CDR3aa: CASGGANQPQHF

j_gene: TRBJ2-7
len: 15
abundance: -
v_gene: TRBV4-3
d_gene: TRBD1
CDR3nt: TGCGCCAGCAGCCAAGATCGGACAGGGCCCTACGAGCAGTACTTC
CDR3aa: CASSQDRTGPYEQYF

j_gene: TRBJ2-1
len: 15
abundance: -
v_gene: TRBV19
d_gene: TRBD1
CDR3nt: TGTGCCAGTAGTCGACAGGGTAGCTCCTACAATGAGCAGTTCTTC
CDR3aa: CASSRQGSSYNEQFF

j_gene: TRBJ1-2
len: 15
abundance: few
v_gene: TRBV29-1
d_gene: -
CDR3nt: TGCAGCGTTGAAGATCGGAAGGGAGAGAACTATGGCTACACCTTC
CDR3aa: CSVEDRKGENYGYTF

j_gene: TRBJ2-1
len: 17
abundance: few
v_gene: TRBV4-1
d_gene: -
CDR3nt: TGCGCCAGCAGCCAAGGGACGGGAGCGACCCCCTACAATGAGCAGTTCTTC
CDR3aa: CASSQGTGATPYNEQFF

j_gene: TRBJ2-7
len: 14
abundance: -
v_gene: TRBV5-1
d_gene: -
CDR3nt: TGCGCCAGCAGCAAGGACTTGAGCTCCTACGAGCAGTACTTC
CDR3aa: CASSKDLSSYEQYF

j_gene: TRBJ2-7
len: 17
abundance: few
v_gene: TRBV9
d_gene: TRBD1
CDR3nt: TGTGCCAGCAGCCCCTTAAGTGGGACAGGAAGAGACTACGAGCAGTACTTT
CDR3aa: CASSPLSGTGRDYEQYF

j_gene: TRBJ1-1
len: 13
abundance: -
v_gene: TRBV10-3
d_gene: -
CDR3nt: TGTGCCATCAGTGAGGGGGTGAACACTGAAGCTTTCTTT
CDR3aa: CAISEGVNTEAFF

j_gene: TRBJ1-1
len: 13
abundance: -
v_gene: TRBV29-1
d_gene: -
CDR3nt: TGCAGCGTTGAAGATGTTCCGAACACTGAAGCTTTCTTT
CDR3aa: CSVEDVPNTEAFF

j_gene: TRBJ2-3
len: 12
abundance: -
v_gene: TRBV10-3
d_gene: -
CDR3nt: TGTGCCATCAGCGACACCGAAGATACGCAGTATTTT
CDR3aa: CAISDTEDTQYF

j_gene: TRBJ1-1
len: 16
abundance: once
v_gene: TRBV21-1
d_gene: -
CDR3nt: TGTGCCAGCAGCGCCCAGAGGAGGGGGCAAGGCACTGAAGCTTTCTTT
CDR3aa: CASSAQRRGQGTEAFF

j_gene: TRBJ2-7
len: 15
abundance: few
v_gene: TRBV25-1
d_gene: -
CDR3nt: TGTGCCAGCAGTGATCTGGGCCTCACCTACGGAGAGCAGTACTTC
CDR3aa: CASSDLGLTYGEQYF

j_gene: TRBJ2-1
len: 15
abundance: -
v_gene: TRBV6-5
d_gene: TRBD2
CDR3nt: TGTGCCAGCAGTTACTCGACTAGCGAGAGCGGTGAGCAGTTCTTC
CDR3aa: CASSYSTSESGEQFF